Below, 29 T cell receptor beta chains from the same sample are listed, as sequenced in a study of blood T cell repertoires in COVID-19. Method: immunoSEQ multiplex PCR; TCRdb's copy keeps in-frame clones and lacks some. Among about 65,000 clones listed, around 83% were seen once. The specimen sequenced was peripheral blood. These receptors originate from a middle-aged man with COVID-19, enrolled during active disease.

V is TRBV2 and J is TRBJ1-1; D ambiguous. Germline lookup yields CDR1 SNHLY and CDR2 FYNNEI. The CDR3 runs 13 residues. Trimming removed 6 bases at V and 1 base at J, with 9 bases between. In nucleotides, the CDR3 is TGTGCCAGCAGGGCCCGATGGAACACTGAAGCTTTCTTT. It codes for CASRARWNTEAFF. Looking up the rest from reference TRBV2 and TRBJ1-1 gives the full variable domain: EPEVTQTPSHQVTQMGQEVILRCVPISNHLYFYWYRQILGQKVEFLVSFYNNEISEKSEIFDDQFSVERPDGSNFTLKIRSTKLEDSAMYFCASRARWNTEAFFGQGTRLTVV.

This CDR3 reads CASSQDGTLGNEQFF. The CDR3, as DNA: TGTGCCAGCTCCCAAGACGGGACTCTTGGGAATGAGCAGTTCTTC. The V call is TRBV18, the J call TRBJ2-1; tentative D call: TRBD2 (6 bases). V gave up 6 bases and J gave up 7 bases, with 19 bases separating them. The CDR3 consists of 15 residues. Germline V CDR1 and CDR2: KGHSH, LQKENI.

V and J are TRBV30 and TRBJ2-1; TRBD2 agrees at 11 bases. V shed 5 bases and J 6 bases; nucleotides not matched to a gene: 3. CDR1 is GTSNPN and CDR2 is SVGIG in the germline V gene (reference sequence). The CDR3 has 13 residues. CDR3 residues: CAWLAGGRNEQFF. The CDR3, as DNA: TGTGCCTGGCTAGCGGGAGGACGCAATGAGCAGTTCTTC.

The chain is built from TRBV18 and TRBJ1-1, with a possible D match to TRBD1 (6 bases). Deletions cut 5 bases from V and 0 bases from J, with 13 bases between. Germline CDR1 and CDR2: KGHSH and LQKENI. The CDR3 length is 15 residues. The CDR3 nucleotides read TGTGCCAGCTCAGCAGGGGACCCAATGAACACTGAAGCTTTCTTT. It specifies CASSAGDPMNTEAFF.

The chain employs TRBV7-2 and TRBJ2-7; 7 bases are shared with TRBD2. V lost 1 base to trimming and J lost 0 bases; unmatched junction nucleotides: 3. The CDR3 sequence is 15 residues long. Germline CDR1 and CDR2: SGHTA and FQGNSA. CDR3 protein: CASSLGGGSSYEQYF. DNA for the CDR3: TGTGCCAGCAGCTTAGGGGGAGGGAGCTCCTACGAGCAGTACTTC.

The rearrangement links TRBV18 to TRBJ1-1, with 7 bases aligning to TRBD1. This CDR3 spans 13 amino acids. Germline trimming cut 5 bases from V and 3 bases from J; bases unmatched to any gene: 3. Germline lookup yields CDR1 KGHSH and CDR2 LQKENI. This chain's CDR3 is CASSAQGDTEAFF. CDR3 coding DNA: TGTGCCAGCTCAGCGCAGGGGGACACTGAAGCTTTCTTT.

The V gene is TRBV7-2, the J gene TRBJ2-1, with 7 bases identical to TRBD1. Germline V CDR1 and CDR2: SGHTA, FQGNSA. The CDR3 spans 11 residues. The trim removed 1 base at V and 15 bases at J, leaving 3 bases unmatched. The CDR3 DNA reads as TGTGCCAGCAGCTTAGGACAGGGCCGGTTCTTC. This translates into CASSLGQGRFF. The full variable domain, with the rest looked up from reference TRBV7-2 and TRBJ2-1, is GAGVSQSPSNKVTEKGKDVELRCDPISGHTALYWYRQSLGQGLEFLIYFQGNSAPDKSGLPSDRFSAERTGGSVSTLTIQRTQQEDSAVYLCASSLGQGRFFGPGTRLTVL.

Here the CDR3 DNA reads TGTGCCATCAGCGCCTATGATGATACGCAGTATTTT. This encodes CAISAYDDTQYF. The chain is built from TRBV10-3 and TRBJ2-3; D gene ambiguous. Germline V gene data show CDR1 as ENHRY and CDR2 as SYGVKD. CDR3 length equals 12 residues. The ends were cut back, 6 bases at V and 6 bases at J, with 10 bases in the middle.

The chain combines TRBV14 with TRBJ1-1; possibly TRBD1 for D (5 bases). The CDR3 runs to 13 residues. The V gene's germline CDR1 is SGHDN and CDR2 FVKESK. Trimming stripped 4 bases from V and 0 bases from J, with 6 bases between. The CDR3 coding sequence is TGTGCCAGCAGCCGACAGATGAACACTGAAGCTTTCTTT. Residues: CASSRQMNTEAFF.

J is TRBJ1-1 and V is TRBV11-2; D is unresolved. V was cut by 0 bases and J by 10 bases, with 12 bases left in between. CDR1 and CDR2 (germline): SGHAT, FQNNGV. This CDR3 has 13 residues. The CDR3, as DNA: TGTGCCAGCAGCTTAGAACGGGTACACGGAGCTTTCTTT. This gives the protein CASSLERVHGAFF.

J is TRBJ2-6 and V is TRBV28; 8 bases are shared with TRBD1. The germline gives CDR1 MDHEN, CDR2 SYDVKM. V dropped 4 bases and J dropped 0; count of bases not matched to a gene: 8. CDR3 length: 18 residues. As DNA, the CDR3 is TGTGCCAGCAGTTCCCGGCAGGGGGCGATCTCTGGGGCCAACGTCCTGACTTTC. Translated, it gives CASSSRQGAISGANVLTF.

V usage is TRBV28 and J usage is TRBJ2-2; TRBD1 agrees at 9 bases. V lost 6 bases to trimming and J lost 5 bases; unmatched junction nucleotides: 7. The CDR3 loop spans 15 amino acids. The germline CDR1 and CDR2 sequences are MDHEN and SYDVKM. The CDR3 protein is CASRKQGAGTGELFF. The CDR3 nucleotides are TGTGCCAGCAGAAAACAGGGGGCAGGGACCGGGGAGCTGTTTTTT.

The CDR3 sequence: CSVEGGTDTQYF. Written as DNA, the CDR3 is TGCAGCGTTGAAGGAGGGACAGATACGCAGTATTTT. V and J are TRBV29-1 and TRBJ2-3; a weak D match, TRBD2 (5 bases). There are 12 residues in the CDR3. The germline gives CDR1 SQVTM, CDR2 ANQGSEA. V lost 1 base and J lost 3, with 5 bases in between.

The CDR3 DNA reads as TGTGCCAGCAGCTTAGACATACAGGGTCATCAGCCCCAGCATTTT. Translating it yields CASSLDIQGHQPQHF. The chain carries TRBV11-2 and TRBJ1-5; D may be TRBD1 (6 bases). The V end lost 0 bases, the J end lost 5 bases, and 11 bases lay between the germline ends. CDR1 is SGHAT, CDR2 FQNNGV, per germline. The CDR3 runs to 15 residues.

The chain carries TRBV12-3 or TRBV12-4 and TRBJ2-5; D call uncertain. The CDR3 covers 12 residues. Trimming cost V 6 bases and J 3 bases, with 8 bases left between them. The CDR3 loop is CASSLVEETQYF. The CDR3 bases are TGTGCCAGCAGCCTCGTAGAAGAGACCCAGTACTTC.

This chain links TRBV5-6 with TRBJ1-2, with 9 bases that match TRBD1. Germline V gene lookup returns CDR1 SGHDT and CDR2 YYEEEE. The CDR3 is 15 residues long. With V trimmed by 2 bases and J by 2 bases, 4 bases remained unmatched. The chain's CDR3 is CASSFVGQGNYGYTF. DNA of the CDR3: TGTGCCAGCAGCTTCGTAGGACAGGGGAACTATGGCTACACCTTC. Drawing the rest from reference TRBV5-6 and TRBJ1-2, the complete variable domain is DAGVTQSPTHLIKTRGQQVTLRCSPKSGHDTVSWYQQALGQGPQFIFQYYEEEERQRGNFPDRFSGHQFPNYSSELNVNALLLGDSALYLCASSFVGQGNYGYTFGSGTRLTVV.

The chain recombines TRBV5-4 with TRBJ2-1; the match to TRBD2 covers 12 bases. Germline trimming cut 2 bases from V and 7 bases from J; bases unmatched to any gene: 4. The germline CDR1 and CDR2 sequences are SGHNT and YYREEE (reference sequence). This CDR3 contains 15 residues. Here the CDR3 reads CASSFLAGGVNEQFF. The CDR3 DNA reads as TGTGCCAGCAGCTTCCTAGCGGGAGGGGTAAATGAGCAGTTCTTC.

The chain employs TRBV7-2 and TRBJ1-4; D gene unclear. Germline V gene sequence: CDR1 SGHTA, CDR2 FQGNSA. The CDR3 totals 13 residues. V was clipped by 0 bases and J by 5 bases, with 4 bases between them. CDR3 sequence: CASSLARNEKLFF. DNA for the CDR3: TGTGCCAGCAGCTTAGCCAGGAATGAAAAACTGTTTTTT.

The J gene is TRBJ2-7, the V gene TRBV27, with TRBD2 identical over 7 bases. Germline V gene data show CDR1 as MNHEY and CDR2 as SMNVEV (reference sequence). The CDR3 loop spans 15 amino acids. Trimming at V came to 2 bases and at J to 0 bases, leaving 4 bases not matched to a gene. CDR3 region: CASSLGGGVSYEQYF. The CDR3 DNA is TGTGCCAGCAGTTTAGGCGGGGGAGTCTCCTACGAGCAGTACTTC.

The chain has TRBV27 and TRBJ2-2, with no clear D. Trimming shortened V by 7 bases and J by 4 bases, and 19 bases separated the two germline ends. The germline CDR1 and CDR2 sequences are MNHEY and SMNVEV (reference sequence). This CDR3 has 16 amino acids. The CDR3 reads CASKTTDTTTTGELFF. In nucleotides, the CDR3 is TGTGCCAGCAAAACCACAGACACAACGACCACCGGGGAGCTGTTTTTT.

This sequence joins TRBV6-5 and TRBJ2-7; D possibly corresponds to TRBD1 (8 bases). The V gene lost 6 bases and the J gene lost 12 bases, with 18 bases spanning the gap. The germline CDR1 and CDR2 sequences are MNHEY and SVGAGI. The CDR3 is 12 amino acids. Written as DNA, the CDR3 is TGTGCCAGCAGCCGTACAGGGGGAGGGCGGTACTTC. Its translation is CASSRTGGGRYF.

CDR3 sequence reads: CASSSLGVGTDTQYF. As DNA, the CDR3 is TGTGCCAGCTCAAGCCTCGGGGTGGGCACAGATACGCAGTATTTT. The V and J genes are TRBV18 and TRBJ2-3; a weak D match, TRBD2 (5 bases). The V end was cut by 5 bases, the J end by 1 base, with 13 bases between. CDR1 is KGHSH and CDR2 is LQKENI in the germline V gene. This CDR3 contains 15 residues.

The chain recombines TRBV6-6 with TRBJ2-2, with D uncertain. CDR3 length: 13 residues. Between the trimmed V and J ends, which lost 6 bases and 8 bases, there was a span of 13 bases. Looked up from germline, CDR1 is MNHNY and CDR2 is SVGAGI (reference sequence). The CDR3 DNA reads TGTGCCAGCAGCCCCACCCCGACTGGGGAGCTGTTTTTT. Translated: CASSPTPTGELFF.

This clone showed up just once. The rearrangement uses TRBV5-1 and TRBJ1-3, with D perhaps TRBD1 (6 bases). Germline V CDR1 and CDR2: SGHRS, YFSETQ. Between the trimmed V and J ends, which lost 4 bases and 0 bases, there was a span of 11 bases. This CDR3 contains 15 residues. CDR3 nucleotide sequence: TGCGCCAGCAGCCCAACAGGGAACTCTGGAAACACCATATATTTT. Its protein product is CASSPTGNSGNTIYF.

The rearrangement joins TRBV24-1 to TRBJ2-3; TRBD1 agrees at 9 bases. V trimming: 2 bases; J trimming: 4 bases; junction bases outside the gene matches: 6. The CDR3 is 16 amino acids. CDR1 KGHDR and CDR2 SFDVKD come from the germline V gene. In DNA, the CDR3 is TGTGCCACCAGTGATTCCGGGACAGGGTTGGCAGATACGCAGTATTTT. Amino acid sequence: CATSDSGTGLADTQYF.

This sequence joins TRBV19 and TRBJ2-1, with D maybe TRBD2 (7 bases). The CDR3 loop spans 12 amino acids. V dropped 7 bases and J dropped 15 bases, with 19 bases sitting between them. In germline, CDR1 is LNHDA, CDR2 SQIVND (reference sequence). The CDR3 loop reads CASISGGGRLFF. As DNA, the CDR3 is TGTGCCAGTATCTCCGGGGGCGGGAGACTGTTCTTC.

The chain links TRBV24-1 to TRBJ1-2; D call uncertain. The V gene lost 4 bases and the J gene lost 6 bases, with 8 bases spanning the gap. The CDR3 contains 12 residues. Germline CDR1 and CDR2: KGHDR and SFDVKD. The CDR3 spells CATSESSHGYTF. CDR3 coding DNA: TGTGCCACCAGTGAATCGTCCCATGGCTACACCTTC.

The gene calls are TRBV6-6 and TRBJ2-1; 10 bases line up with TRBD2. From germline, CDR1 is MNHNY and CDR2 SVGAGI (reference sequence). The CDR3 extends over 16 amino acids. Trimming took 5 bases from V and 0 from J; bases not matched to a gene: 4. The CDR3 DNA is TGTGCCAGCAGTGGACTAGCGGAAAGCTCCTACAATGAGCAGTTCTTC. Translation gives CASSGLAESSYNEQFF.

The chain combines TRBV7-2 with TRBJ2-4; 10 nucleotides align to TRBD1. Germline CDR1 reads SGHTA; CDR2 reads FQGNSA. The CDR3 has 17 residues. V lost 5 bases, J lost 1 base, and 8 bases stayed unmatched. The CDR3 sequence: CASSVQPGQGAKNIQYF. The CDR3 nucleotides are TGTGCCAGCAGCGTGCAGCCGGGACAGGGGGCCAAAAACATTCAGTACTTC.